The next 22 T cell receptor beta chains were all read from a single sample in a study of PD-1 blockade in mismatch repair-deficient tumors. TCRdb keeps only in-frame clones here, not all; method: immunoSEQ multiplex PCR. The sample holds around 130,000 clones; around nine tenths are singletons and the top ten take roughly 10%. Sequenced material: peripheral blood, taken approximately 69 weeks after starting pembrolizumab. Receptors were obtained from an adult with mismatch repair-deficient cancer.

The chain links TRBV2 to TRBJ1-3; perhaps TRBD1 as D (6 bases). Trimming cost V 6 bases and J 2 bases, with 17 bases left between them. Germline assignment: CDR1 SNHLY and CDR2 FYNNEI. There are 16 residues in the CDR3. The CDR3 reads CASRRDGGRPGNTIYF. CDR3 nucleotides: TGTGCCAGCAGACGCGACGGGGGGCGGCCTGGAAACACCATATATTTT.

This clone was observed a single time. The CDR3 region has the DNA TGCGCCAGCAGCCAAATCGTGGACTCGACCTACGAGCAGTACTTC. Protein product: CASSQIVDSTYEQYF. The J gene is TRBJ2-7, the V gene TRBV4-1, with D possibly matching TRBD2 (5 bases). The CDR3 has 15 amino acids. Germline CDR1 and CDR2: MGHRA and YSYEKL. Trimming cost V 2 bases and J 2 bases, with 13 bases left between them.

V gene TRBV29-1 combines with J gene TRBJ2-7, with 11 bases lining up with TRBD2. The CDR3 has 13 amino acids. Germline CDR1 SQVTM, CDR2 ANQGSEA. Trimming took 7 bases from V and 2 from J; bases not matched to a gene: 4. The CDR3, as DNA: TGCAGCGCCCTGGGACTAGCGGCCTACGAGCAGTACTTC. It codes for CSALGLAAYEQYF.

This chain links TRBV2 with TRBJ2-2; the match to TRBD2 covers 12 bases. The CDR3 has 16 residues. V shed 4 bases, J shed 4 bases, and the junction held 4 bases outside the gene matches. Germline CDR1 is SNHLY and CDR2 is FYNNEI. CDR3 residues: CASSASGREGTGELFF. The CDR3 nucleotides read TGTGCCAGCAGTGCTAGCGGGAGGGAGGGCACCGGGGAGCTGTTTTTT.

This clone was seen a few times. The CDR3 here is CAISPGQGYEQYF. DNA of the CDR3: TGTGCCATCAGCCCGGGACAGGGGTACGAGCAGTACTTC. V usage is TRBV10-3 and J usage is TRBJ2-7; TRBD1 matches 10 bases. This CDR3 has 13 residues. Per the germline V gene, CDR1 is ENHRY and CDR2 is SYGVKD. V dropped 6 bases and J dropped 4; count of bases not matched to a gene: 3.

This clone occurred a few times. Other DNA sequences in this specimen translate into the identical CDR3. The V call is TRBV4-1, the J call TRBJ2-3; unclear D gene. Trimming took off 0 bases at V and 6 bases at J, with 7 bases between the two ends. The CDR3 contains 13 residues. Germline CDR1 and CDR2: MGHRA and YSYEKL. CDR3 DNA: TGCGCCAGCAGCCAAGAAGGCATGGATACGCAGTATTTT. Translation: CASSQEGMDTQYF.

This sequence joins TRBV9 and TRBJ2-3; the match to TRBD1 covers 8 bases. The CDR3 runs to 16 residues. Germline loops: CDR1 SGDLS, CDR2 YYNGEE. The V gene end was trimmed by 0 bases and the J gene end by 1 base; junction bases not matched to a gene: 4. The CDR3 spells CASSVEGTGGTDTQYF. The CDR3 DNA sequence: TGTGCCAGCAGCGTAGAGGGGACAGGAGGCACAGATACGCAGTATTTT.

The CDR3 loop reads CASRPHSAGGLTSTKNIQYF. Here the CDR3 DNA reads TGTGCAAGTCGACCCCATTCTGCGGGAGGCCTCACTAGTACCAAAAACATTCAGTACTTC. The V and J genes are TRBV12-2 and TRBJ2-4; the table's D call, TRBD2, has no DNA check behind it. TRBV12-2 is a pseudogene. The length of the CDR3 is 20 residues.

V usage is TRBV2 and J usage is TRBJ2-6; D is unresolved. The CDR3 runs to 16 residues. V lost 2 bases and J lost 0, with 8 bases in between. Germline V gene sequence: CDR1 SNHLY, CDR2 FYNNEI. The CDR3 sequence: CASSEWFPSGANVLTF. The CDR3 DNA sequence: TGTGCCAGCAGTGAATGGTTTCCCTCTGGGGCCAACGTCCTGACTTTC.

V and J are TRBV7-9 and TRBJ2-7, with 7 bases lining up with TRBD2. CDR1 SEHNR and CDR2 FQNEAQ come from the germline V gene (reference sequence). The CDR3 runs to 17 residues. Trimming took 5 bases from V and 1 from J; bases not matched to a gene: 14. The CDR3 nucleotides read TGTGCCAGCAGCCCTTCGGGCGGGAGCCCCTATTCCTACGAGCAGTACTTC. This sequence encodes CASSPSGGSPYSYEQYF.

The chain uses TRBV5-8 and TRBJ2-7; D is uncertain. The CDR3 runs 11 residues. Per the germline V gene, CDR1 is SGHTS and CDR2 is YDEGEE. Trimming took 0 bases from V and 2 from J, leaving 0 bases between them. In DNA form, the CDR3 reads TGTGCCAGCAGCTTGGCCTACGAGCAGTACTTC. Encoded protein: CASSLAYEQYF.

The J gene is TRBJ2-5, the V gene TRBV5-1, with TRBD2 identical over 11 bases. The ends lost 5 bases at V and 3 bases at J; junction bases unmatched: 6. Germline V gene data show CDR1 as SGHRS and CDR2 as YFSETQ. This CDR3 is 15 amino acids long. This chain's CDR3 is CASRRGTSGKETQYF. CDR3 sequence (DNA): TGCGCCAGCAGGCGCGGGACTAGCGGCAAAGAGACCCAGTACTTC.

The chain recombines TRBV2 with TRBJ2-5; the D is unclear. Trimming cost V 6 bases and J 5 bases, with 13 bases left between them. The CDR3 spans 13 residues. Germline lookup yields CDR1 SNHLY and CDR2 FYNNEI. The CDR3 sequence is CASSLTKRETQYF. CDR3 in DNA: TGTGCCAGCAGCCTCACAAAGAGGGAGACCCAGTACTTC.

V and J are TRBV7-3 and TRBJ2-1; 8 bases line up with TRBD2. Germline V CDR1 and CDR2: SGHTA, FQGTGA. V was clipped by 1 base and J by 3 bases; unmatched bases: 5. The CDR3 runs 16 residues. The CDR3 DNA follows: TGTGCCAGCAGCTTAATACCTAGCGGGCACTACAATGAGCAGTTCTTC. It yields the protein CASSLIPSGHYNEQFF.

The rearrangement joins TRBV5-1 to TRBJ2-3, with 11 bases that match TRBD2. Germline values: CDR1 SGHRS, CDR2 YFSETQ. V dropped 1 base and J dropped 6; count of bases not matched to a gene: 1. The CDR3 has 14 residues. The CDR3 reads CASSLTSGSDTQYF. In DNA form, the CDR3 reads TGCGCCAGCAGCTTGACTAGCGGGAGTGATACGCAGTATTTT.

The CDR3 DNA is TGCGCCAGCAGCCAAGAAGGGTCGGGAAATCAGCCCCAGCATTTT. It encodes CASSQEGSGNQPQHF. The V and J genes are TRBV4-1 and TRBJ1-5; D uncertain. With 0 bases removed from V and 4 bases from J, the gap between germline ends came to 10 bases. This CDR3 is 15 amino acids long. Germline CDR1 reads MGHRA; CDR2 reads YSYEKL.

The chain employs TRBV27 and TRBJ2-7, with unresolved D. The CDR3 is 12 amino acids. Germline lookup yields CDR1 MNHEY and CDR2 SMNVEV (reference sequence). Trimming took 7 bases from V and 6 from J, leaving 13 bases between them. CDR3 sequence (DNA): TGTGCCAGCACCCCTTGGGTCTTCGAGCAGTACTTC. Residues: CASTPWVFEQYF.

This clone was counted once. The chain carries TRBV5-1 and TRBJ2-1, with TRBD2 matching 7 bases. The V and J ends lost 4 bases and 8 bases, in that order; junction bases with no gene match: 12. The CDR3 is 15 amino acids. CDR1 is SGHRS, CDR2 YFSETQ, per germline. CDR3 nucleotides: TGCGCCAGCAGCCCGGCGGCGGGAGAGGTCTATGAGCAGTTCTTC. It specifies CASSPAAGEVYEQFF.

V usage is TRBV19 and J usage is TRBJ1-2; 12 nucleotides align to TRBD1. Germline V gene sequence: CDR1 LNHDA, CDR2 SQIVND (reference sequence). The V gene end was trimmed by 3 bases and the J gene end by 7 bases; junction bases not matched to a gene: 3. This CDR3 is built from 14 residues. The CDR3 region is CASSMGQGAGGYTF. The CDR3 region has the DNA TGTGCCAGTAGTATGGGACAGGGGGCTGGTGGCTACACCTTC.

The V and J genes are TRBV27 and TRBJ2-7, with TRBD1 matching 9 bases. Germline V gene lookup returns CDR1 MNHEY and CDR2 SMNVEV (reference sequence). The CDR3 totals 14 residues. The V gene end was trimmed by 5 bases and the J gene end by 6 bases; junction bases not matched to a gene: 8. In nucleotides, the CDR3 is TGTGCCAGCAGTCTCGGGACAGGGCAGGGCGAGCAGTACTTC. It yields the protein CASSLGTGQGEQYF.

This chain connects TRBV13 to TRBJ2-7, with D perhaps assigned TRBD1 or TRBD2 (7 bases each). Trimming stripped 1 base from V and 1 base from J, with 14 bases between. The CDR3 contains 16 residues. Germline assignment: CDR1 PRHDT and CDR2 FYEKMQ (reference sequence). The CDR3 DNA is TGTGCCAGCAGCTTAGCAGGGGGACTACCATCCTACGAGCAGTACTTC. It yields the protein CASSLAGGLPSYEQYF.

The chain combines TRBV30 with TRBJ2-5; D is possibly TRBD2 (5 bases). Judging by the DNA end, TRBJ2-7 fits better; the J call may be wrong. This CDR3 contains 18 residues. CDR1 and CDR2 from the germline V gene are GTSNPN and SVGIG (reference sequence). CDR3 sequence reads: CAWSIHPASSLATYEQYF. CDR3 sequence (DNA): TGTGCCTGGAGTATTCATCCCGCTAGCTCGTTAGCGACCTACGAGCAGTACTTC.